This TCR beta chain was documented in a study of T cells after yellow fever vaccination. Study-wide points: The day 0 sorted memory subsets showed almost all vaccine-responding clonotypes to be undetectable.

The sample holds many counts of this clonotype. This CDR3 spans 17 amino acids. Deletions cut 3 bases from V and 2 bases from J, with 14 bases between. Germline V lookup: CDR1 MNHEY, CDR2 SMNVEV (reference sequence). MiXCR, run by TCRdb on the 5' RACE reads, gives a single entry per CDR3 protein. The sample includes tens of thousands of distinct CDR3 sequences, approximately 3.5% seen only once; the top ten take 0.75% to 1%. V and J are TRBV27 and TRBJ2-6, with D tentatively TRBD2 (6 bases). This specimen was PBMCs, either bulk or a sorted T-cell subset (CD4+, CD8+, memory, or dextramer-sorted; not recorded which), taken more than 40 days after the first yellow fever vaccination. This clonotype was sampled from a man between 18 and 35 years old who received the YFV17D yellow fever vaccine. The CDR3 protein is CASSFRAPGAGANVLTF. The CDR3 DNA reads TGTGCCAGCAGTTTTCGGGCCCCGGGGGCTGGGGCCAACGTCCTGACTTTC. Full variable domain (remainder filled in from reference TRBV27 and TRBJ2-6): EAQVTQNPRYLITVTGKKLTVTCSQNMNHEYMSWYRQDPGLGLRQIYYSMNVEVTDKGDVPEGYKVSRKEKRNFPLILESPSPNQTSLYFCASSFRAPGAGANVLTFGAGSRLTVL.